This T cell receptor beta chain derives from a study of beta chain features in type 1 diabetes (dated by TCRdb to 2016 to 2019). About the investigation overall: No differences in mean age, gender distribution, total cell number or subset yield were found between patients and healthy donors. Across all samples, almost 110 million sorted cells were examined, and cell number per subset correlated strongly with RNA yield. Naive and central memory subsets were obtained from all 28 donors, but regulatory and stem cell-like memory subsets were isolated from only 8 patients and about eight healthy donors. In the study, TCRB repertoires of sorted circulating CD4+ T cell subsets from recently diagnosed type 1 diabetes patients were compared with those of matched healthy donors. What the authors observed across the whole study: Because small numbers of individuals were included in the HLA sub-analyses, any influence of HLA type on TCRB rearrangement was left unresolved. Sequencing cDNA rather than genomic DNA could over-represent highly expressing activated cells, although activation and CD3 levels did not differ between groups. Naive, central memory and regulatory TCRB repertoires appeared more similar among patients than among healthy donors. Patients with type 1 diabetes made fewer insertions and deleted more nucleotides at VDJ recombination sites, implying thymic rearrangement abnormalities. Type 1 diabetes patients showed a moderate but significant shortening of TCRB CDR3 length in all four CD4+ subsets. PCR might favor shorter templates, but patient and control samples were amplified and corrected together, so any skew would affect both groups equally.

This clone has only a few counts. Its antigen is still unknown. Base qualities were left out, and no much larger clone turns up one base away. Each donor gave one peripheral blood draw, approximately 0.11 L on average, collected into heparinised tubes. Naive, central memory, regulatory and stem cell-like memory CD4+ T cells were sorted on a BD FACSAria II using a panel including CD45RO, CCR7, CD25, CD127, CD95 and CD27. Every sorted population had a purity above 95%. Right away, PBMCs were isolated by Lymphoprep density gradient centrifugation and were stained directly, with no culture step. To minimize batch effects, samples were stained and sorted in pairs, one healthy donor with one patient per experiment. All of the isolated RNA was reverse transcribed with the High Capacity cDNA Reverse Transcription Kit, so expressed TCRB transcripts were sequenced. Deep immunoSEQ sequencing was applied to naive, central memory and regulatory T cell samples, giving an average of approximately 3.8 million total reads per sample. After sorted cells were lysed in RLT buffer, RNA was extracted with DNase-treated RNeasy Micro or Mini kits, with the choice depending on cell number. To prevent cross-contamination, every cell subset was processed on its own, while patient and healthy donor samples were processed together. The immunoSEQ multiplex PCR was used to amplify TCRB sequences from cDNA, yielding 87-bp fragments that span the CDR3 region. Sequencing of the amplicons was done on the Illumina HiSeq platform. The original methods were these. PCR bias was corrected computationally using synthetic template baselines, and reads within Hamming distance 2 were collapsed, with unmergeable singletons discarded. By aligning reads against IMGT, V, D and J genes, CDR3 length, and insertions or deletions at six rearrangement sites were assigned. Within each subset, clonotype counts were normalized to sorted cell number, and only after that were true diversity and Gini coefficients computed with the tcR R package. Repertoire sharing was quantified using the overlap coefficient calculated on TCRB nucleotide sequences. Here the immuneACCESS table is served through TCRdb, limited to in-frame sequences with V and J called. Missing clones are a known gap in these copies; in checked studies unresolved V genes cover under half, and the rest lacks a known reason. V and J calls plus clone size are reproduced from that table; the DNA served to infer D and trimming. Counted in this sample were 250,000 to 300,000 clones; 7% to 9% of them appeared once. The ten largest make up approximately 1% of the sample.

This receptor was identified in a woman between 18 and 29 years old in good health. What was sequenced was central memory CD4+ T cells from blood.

This receptor has the CDR3 CASSFQGGSQPQHF. The DNA sequence is given as TGTGCCAGCAGTTTCCAGGGAGGGAGCCAGCCCCAGCATTTT. The chain is assembled from TRBV13 and TRBJ1-5; TRBD1 is a possible D gene, resting on 5 matching bases. At the junction V is shortened by 6 bases and J by 7 bases, with 16 bases in between. The CDR3 has 14 amino acids, counting the end cysteine and phenylalanine. Only CDR3 DNA is held: 42 bases, read in frame from base 1. According to the germline V gene (reference sequence), CDR1 reads PRHDT and CDR2 reads FYEKMQ.